Listed below are T cell receptor beta chains from one sample, sequenced in a study of CD4 T cells in relation to SARS-CoV-2 and coronaviruses. Profiled with immunoSEQ multiplex PCR; TCRdb holds only in-frame clones, not every one. The sample lists 50,000 to 70,000 clones, 87% seen once, with 1.5% to 2% in the top ten. The sequenced sample consisted of memory CD4+ T cells from PBMCs. Receptors originate from a human donor in good health. Each CDR3 is given with its conserved first and last residue. The D gene is left open where the match is weak. Clone size is stated in some rows and not others, as once, few, many or a class when expanded.

D gene	clone size	V gene	J gene	CDR3 DNA	CDR3 protein
.	.	TRBV18	TRBJ2-7	TGTGCCAGCTCACCCCCCAGCGACGAGCAGTACTTC	CASSPPSDEQYF
.	.	TRBV2	TRBJ1-2	TGTGCCAGCAGTGTGGTCCGGGAGGGAGGCTACACCTTC	CASSVVREGGYTF
TRBD2	.	TRBV7-3	TRBJ2-1	TGTGCCAGCACGGGCCTTTCTAGCGGGAGTTCCTCCTCCTACAATGAGCAGTTCTTC	CASTGLSSGSSSSYNEQFF
.	.	TRBV4-3	TRBJ1-2	TGCGCCAGCAGCCAAGATTCTGGGGGGGCCCGACACTATGGCTACACCTTC	CASSQDSGGARHYGYTF
.	.	TRBV5-1	TRBJ2-5	TGCGCCAGCAGCTCTGGAGGGGCAGACCAAGAGACCCAGTACTTC	CASSSGGADQETQYF
TRBD1	.	TRBV10-3	TRBJ2-2	TGTGCCATCAGCAAGTACAGGGGGCCAACCGGGGAGCTGTTTTTT	CAISKYRGPTGELFF
.	.	TRBV28	TRBJ2-7	TGTGCCAGCAGTTTATCGGCGTACGAGCAGTACTTC	CASSLSAYEQYF
TRBD1	.	TRBV6-2/TRBV6-3	TRBJ1-6	TGTGCCAGCAGTGGGGGACAGGGTGTTTATAATTCACCCCTCCACTTT	CASSGGQGVYNSPLHF
.	.	TRBV9	TRBJ2-5	TGTGCCAGCAGCGTAGACAGGGCCCAAGAGACCCAGTACTTC	CASSVDRAQETQYF
TRBD1	.	TRBV4-3	TRBJ1-3	TGCGCCAGCAGCCAGGGACAGGGTGATTCTGGAAACACCATATATTTT	CASSQGQGDSGNTIYF
.	once	TRBV12-5	TRBJ2-7	TGTGCTAGTGGTAATCATATCCGGGACCCGATACCCCACGAGCAGTACTTC	CASGNHIRDPIPHEQYF
.	.	TRBV7-2	TRBJ2-3	TGTGCCAGCTCTGCGGGGAACACAGATACGCAGTATTTT	CASSAGNTDTQYF
.	.	TRBV28	TRBJ1-4	TGTGCCAGCGGCCCTCCGGGAGGCGTCAGGGAAAAACTGTTTTTT	CASGPPGGVREKLFF